The 28 T cell receptor beta chains below all came from one sample that was sequenced in a study of OX40 agonist ivuxolimab in advanced cancers. The method was immunoSEQ multiplex PCR; TCRdb's version includes in-frame clones alone and lacks a portion of them. Found here are tens of thousands of clones, over 75% of them singletons; the top ten hold just under 7%. Sample: CD4+ or CD8+ T cells sorted from blood, taken in a trial of the OX40 agonist ivuxolimab. These receptors all come from an adult with an advanced solid tumor such as melanoma, head and neck, liver or kidney cancer.

This sequence joins TRBV7-3 and TRBJ2-2; D is unclear. The CDR3 length is 16 residues. Trimming shortened V by 8 bases and J by 1 base, and 17 bases separated the two germline ends. Germline V lookup: CDR1 SGHTA, CDR2 FQGTGA. The CDR3 DNA reads TGTGCCAGCGGCAACCGGGCGACAATGAACACCGGGGAGCTGTTTTTT. This translates into CASGNRATMNTGELFF.

This sequence joins TRBV7-8 and TRBJ1-1; D unresolved. The V gene lost 2 bases and the J gene lost 7 bases, with 20 bases spanning the gap. The CDR3 covers 16 residues. Germline assignment: CDR1 SGHVS and CDR2 FQNEAQ. CDR3 nucleotide sequence: TGTGCCAGCAGCTTAATGCGGGTAGACCTAACGGGTGAAGCTTTCTTT. This codes for CASSLMRVDLTGEAFF.

A single count supports this clone. This sequence joins TRBV28 and TRBJ1-1; D perhaps matches TRBD1 (6 bases). The CDR3 contains 15 residues. Germline V gives CDR1 MDHEN, CDR2 SYDVKM. Deletions cut 3 bases from V and 7 bases from J, with 18 bases between. The CDR3 loop reads CASSLSLRGRVEAFF. In nucleotides, the CDR3 is TGTGCCAGCAGTTTGTCTCTACGGGGGCGCGTTGAAGCTTTCTTT.

V gene TRBV6-5 combines with J gene TRBJ2-1; D is uncertain. The V end was cut by 2 bases, the J end by 2 bases, with 10 bases between. Germline V gives CDR1 MNHEY, CDR2 SVGAGI. This CDR3 contains 15 residues. The CDR3 DNA reads as TGTGCCAGCAGTTACGGGCGACAAGCCTACAATGAGCAGTTCTTC. This sequence encodes CASSYGRQAYNEQFF.

V gene TRBV27 combines with J gene TRBJ2-5; D may correspond to TRBD1 or TRBD2 (7 bases each). Between the trimmed V and J ends, which lost 2 bases and 7 bases, there was a span of 11 bases. Germline loops: CDR1 MNHEY, CDR2 SMNVEV (reference sequence). The CDR3 is made up of 13 amino acids. The CDR3 here is CASSLGEGATQYF. In nucleotides, the CDR3 is TGTGCCAGCAGTTTAGGGGAGGGGGCGACCCAGTACTTC.

This clone was detected a few times. V usage is TRBV29-1 and J usage is TRBJ2-1; weak D call: TRBD2 (5 bases). CDR3 length equals 14 residues. Germline CDR1 and CDR2: SQVTM and ANQGSEA. Trimming removed 1 base from V and 3 bases from J, with 10 bases in between. CDR3 in amino acids: CSVEGGQIYNEQFF. CDR3 nucleotide sequence: TGCAGCGTTGAAGGAGGGCAGATCTACAATGAGCAGTTCTTC.

The V and J genes are TRBV30 and TRBJ2-1; TRBD1 might be the D (6 bases). The V gene's germline CDR1 is GTSNPN and CDR2 SVGIG (reference sequence). This CDR3 spans 12 amino acids. Trimming stripped 2 bases from V and 7 bases from J, with 9 bases between. Here the CDR3 DNA reads TGTGCCTGGAGTCGACAGGTGAATGAGCAGTTCTTC. Translated: CAWSRQVNEQFF.

This chain joins TRBV5-6 and TRBJ1-1; 7 bases are shared with TRBD1. In germline, CDR1 is SGHDT, CDR2 YYEEEE. CDR3 length: 15 amino acids. Unmatched junction bases numbered 7, after V lost 0 bases and J lost 5 bases. Here the CDR3 reads CASSLGTGVITEAFF. CDR3 coding DNA: TGTGCCAGCAGCTTGGGAACAGGGGTTATAACTGAAGCTTTCTTT.

The chain links TRBV7-9 to TRBJ1-1; 9 bases are a match to TRBD1. The CDR3 length is 19 residues. Trimming at V came to 5 bases and at J to 6 bases, leaving 22 bases not matched to a gene. From germline, CDR1 is SEHNR and CDR2 FQNEAQ (reference sequence). DNA of the CDR3: TGTGCCAGCAGCAAAGTGGTCAAACAGGGGGCCAGCGCTGGGGCTGAAGCTTTCTTT. It codes for CASSKVVKQGASAGAEAFF.

The rearrangement uses TRBV18 and TRBJ2-5; D perhaps matches TRBD1 (6 bases). The CDR3 totals 14 residues. Trimming took 2 bases from V and 9 from J, leaving 16 bases between them. CDR1 and CDR2 (germline): KGHSH, LQKENI. Here the CDR3 DNA reads TGTGCCAGCTCACCAATTGGCGAGAGGGGGTCCCAGTACTTC. This sequence encodes CASSPIGERGSQYF.

This clone was recorded only once. This chain uses TRBV6-1 with TRBJ2-7; 8 bases line up with TRBD1. V lost 6 bases to trimming and J lost 4 bases; unmatched junction nucleotides: 5. The CDR3 length is 13 residues. Germline CDR1 MNHNS, CDR2 SASEGT. The CDR3 sequence: CASRRTGWYEQYF. CDR3 DNA sequence: TGTGCCAGCAGAAGGACAGGGTGGTACGAGCAGTACTTC.

The CDR3 is CASSLLGASSYEQYF. CDR3 nucleotide sequence: TGCGCCAGCAGCCTCCTAGGGGCCAGCTCCTACGAGCAGTACTTC. The chain employs TRBV5-1 and TRBJ2-7; TRBD1 might be the D (5 bases). The CDR3 has 15 residues. CDR1 and CDR2 (germline): SGHRS, YFSETQ. Trimming took off 4 bases at V and 0 bases at J, with 14 bases between the two ends. Full variable domain (missing parts from reference TRBV5-1 and TRBJ2-7): KAGVTQTPRYLIKTRGQQVTLSCSPISGHRSVSWYQQTPGQGLQFLFEYFSETQRNKGNFPGRFSGRQFSNSRSEMNVSTLELGDSALYLCASSLLGASSYEQYFGPGTRLTVT.

This clone was observed once. V usage is TRBV5-4 and J usage is TRBJ2-5; D may be TRBD2 (6 bases). CDR1 SGHNT and CDR2 YYREEE come from the germline V gene (reference sequence). The CDR3 contains 15 residues. V was clipped by 3 bases and J by 0 bases, with 12 bases between them. CDR3 sequence: CASSSVTGDQETQYF. CDR3 nucleotide sequence: TGTGCCAGCAGCTCTGTGACGGGGGACCAAGAGACCCAGTACTTC.

The rearrangement uses TRBV7-9 and TRBJ1-2; D not resolved. Trimming removed 2 bases from V and 11 bases from J, with 12 bases in between. CDR3 length: 12 residues. The germline V gene has CDR1 SEHNR and CDR2 FQNEAQ (reference sequence). CDR3 DNA sequence: TGTGCCAGCAGCTTAAGGGCATCCACGTACACCTTC. This encodes CASSLRASTYTF.

This clone came up once. The chain employs TRBV28 and TRBJ2-5; D is unclear. The closer fit of TRBJ2-7 to the DNA end suggests the J call may be wrong. This CDR3 has 15 residues. CDR1 and CDR2 from the germline V gene are MDHEN and SYDVKM. The CDR3 is CASSPALGSSYEQYF. In DNA, the CDR3 is TGTGCCAGCAGCCCGGCCTTGGGATCCTCCTACGAGCAGTACTTC.

V gene TRBV6-6 combines with J gene TRBJ2-7; 7 bases fit TRBD2. The CDR3 loop spans 13 amino acids. V gave up 5 bases and J gave up 6 bases; unmatched junction bases: 7. CDR1 is MNHNY, CDR2 SVGAGI, per germline (reference sequence). CDR3 sequence reads: CASSAPLAIEQYF. As DNA, the CDR3 is TGTGCCAGCAGTGCGCCACTAGCGATCGAGCAGTACTTC.

The count of this clone is one. The J gene is TRBJ1-6, the V gene TRBV10-2, with 7 bases aligning to TRBD1. V dropped 5 bases and J dropped 5; count of bases not matched to a gene: 3. Germline CDR1 is WSHSY and CDR2 is SAAADI. CDR3 length: 14 residues. The CDR3 nucleotides read TGCGCCAGCAGTTCGGGACAGAATAATTCACCCCTCCACTTT. The encoded protein is CASSSGQNNSPLHF.

The rearrangement links TRBV27 to TRBJ1-2, with a tentative D call TRBD1 (5 bases). The CDR3 is 19 amino acids. Germline V gene lookup returns CDR1 MNHEY and CDR2 SMNVEV (reference sequence). V was clipped by 2 bases and J by 0 bases, with 22 bases between them. DNA for the CDR3: TGTGCCAGCAGTTTAAGATGGACGGGGGGTCTTGCTCCTAACTATGGCTACACCTTC. Its translation: CASSLRWTGGLAPNYGYTF.

The V gene is TRBV21-1, the J gene TRBJ2-3; the table's D gene call, TRBD1, was not cross checked with the DNA. TRBV21-1 is a pseudogene locus. This CDR3 comprises 15 residues. CDR3 loop: CASSVQGVLTDTQYF. CDR3 DNA: TGTGCCAGCAGCGTACAGGGGGTCCTCACAGATACGCAGTATTTT.

This clone was recorded only once. The CDR3 reads CASAFRATYEQYF. CDR3 DNA: TGTGCCAGCGCATTCAGGGCCACCTACGAGCAGTACTTC. J is TRBJ2-7 and V is TRBV19; D is possibly TRBD1 (5 bases). Per germline, CDR1 LNHDA and CDR2 SQIVND (reference sequence). This CDR3 has 13 residues. Trimming removed 9 bases from V and 2 bases from J, with 14 bases in between.

The chain recombines TRBV28 with TRBJ2-5; no clear D. The CDR3 totals 11 residues. V lost 3 bases and J 4 bases, leaving 3 bases between the germline ends. Germline V gene data show CDR1 as MDHEN and CDR2 as SYDVKM. CDR3 nucleotide sequence: TGTGCCAGCAGTTTCCGAGAGACCCAGTACTTC. This translates into CASSFRETQYF.

About this clone: A read error may account for a junction end that differs from germline. This chain connects TRBV7-7 to TRBJ2-5; a possible D gene is TRBD2 (5 bases). The CDR3 length is 14 residues. The germline V gene has CDR1 SSHAT and CDR2 FNYEAQ (reference sequence). Written as DNA, the CDR3 is TGTGCTAGCAGCTTAGCGTGGCCCCAAGAGACCCAGTACTTC. Its protein is CASSLAWPQETQYF. The full variable domain, with the rest looked up from reference TRBV7-7 and TRBJ2-5, is GAGVSQSPRYKVTKRGQDVTLRCDPISSHATLYWYQQALGQGPEFLTYFNYEAQPDKSGLPSDRFSAERPEGSISTLTIQRTEQRDSAMYRCASSLAWPQETQYFGPGTRLLVL.

This clone was seen only a few times. The chain has TRBV7-9 and TRBJ1-3; D not certain. The germline gives CDR1 SEHNR, CDR2 FQNEAQ (reference sequence). This CDR3 has 15 residues. Trimming stripped 5 bases from V and 0 bases from J, with 11 bases between. The CDR3 region is CASSLFTGSGNTIYF. The CDR3 DNA reads TGTGCCAGCAGCCTATTCACCGGCTCTGGAAACACCATATATTTT.

The V gene is TRBV7-9, the J gene TRBJ2-2; the D gene is possibly TRBD1 (5 bases). CDR1 is SEHNR and CDR2 is FQNEAQ in the germline V gene (reference sequence). The CDR3 extends over 17 amino acids. V was shortened by 0 bases and J by 0 bases, with 11 bases between the two germline ends. The CDR3 bases are TGTGCCAGCAGCTTAGCCTCCGGACAAACGAACACCGGGGAGCTGTTTTTT. It translates to CASSLASGQTNTGELFF.

CDR3 protein: CASSLGVQEGGETQYF. Written as DNA, the CDR3 is TGTGCCAGCAGCTTAGGCGTCCAAGAGGGAGGGGAGACCCAGTACTTC. The rearrangement joins TRBV13 to TRBJ2-5; 7 bases map to TRBD2. Per germline, CDR1 PRHDT and CDR2 FYEKMQ (reference sequence). This CDR3 is built from 16 residues. V lost 0 bases to trimming and J lost 5 bases; unmatched junction nucleotides: 9.

The chain has TRBV9 and TRBJ2-1, with TRBD2 matching over 7 bases. The J segment lost 8 bases and the V segment lost 0 bases, leaving 11 bases of the junction unmatched. Germline CDR1 is SGDLS and CDR2 is YYNGEE. This CDR3 contains 16 residues. The CDR3: CASSVAGGRGTDEQFF. The CDR3, as DNA: TGTGCCAGCAGCGTAGCTGGCGGGAGAGGAACCGATGAGCAGTTCTTC.

This sequence joins TRBV4-3 and TRBJ2-5, with 11 bases fitting TRBD2. The CDR3 loop spans 19 amino acids. With V trimmed by 0 bases and J by 0 bases, 9 bases remained unmatched. Germline CDR1 is LGHNA and CDR2 is YSLEER. Here the CDR3 reads CASSQDLGTSGTYQETQYF. CDR3 sequence (DNA): TGCGCCAGCAGCCAAGATCTTGGGACTAGCGGAACTTACCAAGAGACCCAGTACTTC.

The rearrangement uses TRBV9 and TRBJ2-1, with TRBD2 as a possible D gene (7 bases). The CDR3 runs to 16 residues. The V gene's germline CDR1 is SGDLS and CDR2 YYNGEE. Trimming took off 0 bases at V and 3 bases at J, with 13 bases between the two ends. The CDR3 loop is CASSVGPGGYYNEQFF. CDR3 bases: TGTGCCAGCAGCGTAGGCCCGGGGGGCTACTACAATGAGCAGTTCTTC.